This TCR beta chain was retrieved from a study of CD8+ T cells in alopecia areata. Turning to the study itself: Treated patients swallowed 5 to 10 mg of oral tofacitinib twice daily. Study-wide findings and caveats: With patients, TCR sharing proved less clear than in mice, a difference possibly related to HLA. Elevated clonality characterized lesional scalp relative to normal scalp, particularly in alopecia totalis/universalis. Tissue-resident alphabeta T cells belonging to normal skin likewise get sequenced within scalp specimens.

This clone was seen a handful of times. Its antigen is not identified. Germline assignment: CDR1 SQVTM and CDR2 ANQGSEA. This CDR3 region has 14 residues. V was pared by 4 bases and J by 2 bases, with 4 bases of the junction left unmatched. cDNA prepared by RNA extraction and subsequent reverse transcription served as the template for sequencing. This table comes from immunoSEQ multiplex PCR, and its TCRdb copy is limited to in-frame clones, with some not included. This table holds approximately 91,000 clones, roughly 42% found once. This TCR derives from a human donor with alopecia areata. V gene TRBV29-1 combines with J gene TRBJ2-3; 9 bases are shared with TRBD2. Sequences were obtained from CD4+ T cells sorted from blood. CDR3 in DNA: TGCAGCGTTGTTGGCGGGGGGGCCACAGATACGCAGTATTTT. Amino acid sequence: CSVVGGGATDTQYF.